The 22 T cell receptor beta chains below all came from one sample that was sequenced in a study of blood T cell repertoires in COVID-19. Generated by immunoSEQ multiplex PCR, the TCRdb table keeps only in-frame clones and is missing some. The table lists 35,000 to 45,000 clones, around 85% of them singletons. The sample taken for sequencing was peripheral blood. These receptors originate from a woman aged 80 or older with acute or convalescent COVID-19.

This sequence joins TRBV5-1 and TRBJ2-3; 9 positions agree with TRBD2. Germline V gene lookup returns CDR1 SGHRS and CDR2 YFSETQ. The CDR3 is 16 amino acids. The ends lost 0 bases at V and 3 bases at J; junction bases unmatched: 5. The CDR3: CASSLVAGGPTDTQYF. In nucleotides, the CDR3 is TGCGCCAGCAGCTTGGTTGCGGGAGGGCCAACAGATACGCAGTATTTT.

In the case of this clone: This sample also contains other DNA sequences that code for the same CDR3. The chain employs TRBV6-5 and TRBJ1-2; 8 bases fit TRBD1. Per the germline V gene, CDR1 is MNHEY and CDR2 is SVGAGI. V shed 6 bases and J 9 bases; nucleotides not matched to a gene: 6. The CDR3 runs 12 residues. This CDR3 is CASRSGTGSYTF. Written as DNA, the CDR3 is TGTGCCAGCAGGTCAGGGACAGGAAGCTACACCTTC.

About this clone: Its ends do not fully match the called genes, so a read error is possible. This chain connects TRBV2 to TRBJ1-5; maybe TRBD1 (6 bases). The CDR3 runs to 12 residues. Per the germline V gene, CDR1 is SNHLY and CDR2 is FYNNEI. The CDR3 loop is CASSPTGRAVFF. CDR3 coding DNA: TGTGCCAGCAGCCCGACAGGCCGTGCGGTTTTTTTT.

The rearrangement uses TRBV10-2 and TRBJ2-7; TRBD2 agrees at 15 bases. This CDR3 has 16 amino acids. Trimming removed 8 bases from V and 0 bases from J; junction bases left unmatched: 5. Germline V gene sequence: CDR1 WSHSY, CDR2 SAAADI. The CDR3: CASAGTSGRSSYEQYF. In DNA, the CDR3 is TGCGCCAGCGCCGGGACTAGCGGGAGGAGCTCCTACGAGCAGTACTTC.

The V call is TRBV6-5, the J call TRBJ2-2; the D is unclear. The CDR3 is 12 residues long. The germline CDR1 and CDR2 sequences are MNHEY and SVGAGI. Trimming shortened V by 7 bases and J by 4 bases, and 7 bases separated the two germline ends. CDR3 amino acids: CASMRVTGELFF. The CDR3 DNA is TGTGCCAGCATGAGAGTCACCGGGGAGCTGTTTTTT.

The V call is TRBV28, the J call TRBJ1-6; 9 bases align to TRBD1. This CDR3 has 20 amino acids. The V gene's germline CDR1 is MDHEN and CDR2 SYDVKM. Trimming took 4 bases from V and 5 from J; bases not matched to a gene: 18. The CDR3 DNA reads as TGTGCCAGCAGTTACCCGGCGGGACAGGGTAGGGGGAAGGATAATTCACCCCTCCACTTT. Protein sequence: CASSYPAGQGRGKDNSPLHF.

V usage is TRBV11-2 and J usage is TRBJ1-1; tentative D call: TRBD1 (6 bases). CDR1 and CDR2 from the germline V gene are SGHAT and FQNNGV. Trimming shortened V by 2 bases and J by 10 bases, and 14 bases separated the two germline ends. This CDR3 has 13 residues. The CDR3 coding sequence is TGTGCCAGCAGCTTAACAACAGGGAGGGGAGCTTTCTTT. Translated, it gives CASSLTTGRGAFF.

Written as DNA, the CDR3 is TGTGCCAGCTTTGGGGGGAGGAACACTGAAGCTTTCTTT. It specifies CASFGGRNTEAFF. This rearrangement joins TRBV18 to TRBJ1-1; maybe TRBD1 (5 bases). Germline assignment: CDR1 KGHSH and CDR2 LQKENI. V lost 7 bases and J 1 base, leaving 10 bases between the germline ends. The length of the CDR3 is 13 residues.

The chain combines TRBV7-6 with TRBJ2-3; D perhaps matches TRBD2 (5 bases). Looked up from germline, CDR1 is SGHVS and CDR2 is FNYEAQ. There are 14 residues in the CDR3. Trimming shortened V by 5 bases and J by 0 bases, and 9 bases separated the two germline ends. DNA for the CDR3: TGTGCCAGCAGCCTTCGAGGGAGCACAGATACGCAGTATTTT. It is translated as CASSLRGSTDTQYF.

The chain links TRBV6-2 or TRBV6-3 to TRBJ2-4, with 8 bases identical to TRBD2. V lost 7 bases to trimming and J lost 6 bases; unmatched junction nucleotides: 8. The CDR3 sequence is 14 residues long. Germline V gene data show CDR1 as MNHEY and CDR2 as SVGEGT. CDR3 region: CASTPGGGRNIQYF. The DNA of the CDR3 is TGTGCCAGCACCCCCGGGGGGGGGAGAAACATTCAGTACTTC.

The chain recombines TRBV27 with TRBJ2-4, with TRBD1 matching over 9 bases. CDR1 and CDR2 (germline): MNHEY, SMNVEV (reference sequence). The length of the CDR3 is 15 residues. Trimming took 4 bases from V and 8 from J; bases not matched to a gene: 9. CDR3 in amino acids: CASSSGQGPQDIQYF. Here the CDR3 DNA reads TGTGCCAGCAGTTCGGGACAGGGCCCCCAGGACATTCAGTACTTC.

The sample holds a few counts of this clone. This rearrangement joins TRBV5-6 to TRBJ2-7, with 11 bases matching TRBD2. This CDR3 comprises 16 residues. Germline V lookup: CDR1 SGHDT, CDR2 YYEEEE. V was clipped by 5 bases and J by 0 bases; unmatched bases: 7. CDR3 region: CASSYPGLAGSYEQYF. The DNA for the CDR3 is TGTGCCAGCAGTTACCCCGGACTAGCGGGCTCCTACGAGCAGTACTTC.

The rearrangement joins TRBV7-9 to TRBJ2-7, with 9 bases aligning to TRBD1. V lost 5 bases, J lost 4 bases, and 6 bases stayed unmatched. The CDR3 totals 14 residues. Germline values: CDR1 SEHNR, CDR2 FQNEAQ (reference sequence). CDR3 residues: CASSRTGQGYEQYF. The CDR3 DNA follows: TGTGCCAGCAGCCGTACCGGACAGGGGTACGAGCAGTACTTC.

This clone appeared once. In DNA, the CDR3 is TGTGCCAGCAGAGGAATTGGACTGGAGGCCTACGAGCAGTACTTC. Protein: CASRGIGLEAYEQYF. The chain has TRBV27 and TRBJ2-7, with D perhaps matching TRBD2 (5 bases). Between the trimmed V and J ends, which lost 6 bases and 2 bases, there was a span of 17 bases. The germline V gene encodes CDR1 MNHEY and CDR2 SMNVEV (reference sequence). This CDR3 contains 15 residues.

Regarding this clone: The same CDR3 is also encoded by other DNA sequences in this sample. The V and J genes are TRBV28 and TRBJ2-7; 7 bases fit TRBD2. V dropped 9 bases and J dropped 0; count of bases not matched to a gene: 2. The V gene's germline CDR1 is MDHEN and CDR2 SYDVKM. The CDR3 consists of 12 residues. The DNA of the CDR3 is TGTGCCAGTAGGACTAGCTCCTACGAGCAGTACTTC. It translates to CASRTSSYEQYF.

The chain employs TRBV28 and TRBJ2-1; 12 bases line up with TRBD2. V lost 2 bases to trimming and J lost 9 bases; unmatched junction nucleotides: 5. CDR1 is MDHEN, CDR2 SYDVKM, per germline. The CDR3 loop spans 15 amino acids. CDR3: CASSLASGRASEQFF. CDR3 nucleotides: TGTGCCAGCAGTTTAGCTAGCGGGAGGGCGAGTGAGCAGTTCTTC.

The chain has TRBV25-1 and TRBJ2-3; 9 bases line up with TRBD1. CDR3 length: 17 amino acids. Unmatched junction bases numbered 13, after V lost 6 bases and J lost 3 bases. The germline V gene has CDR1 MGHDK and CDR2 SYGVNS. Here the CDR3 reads CASSGSKGTGWTDTQYF. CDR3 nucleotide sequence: TGTGCCAGCAGCGGCTCGAAGGGGACAGGGTGGACAGATACGCAGTATTTT.

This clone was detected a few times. The CDR3 sequence: CASIGKGDTEAFGYTF. CDR3 nucleotides: TGTGCCAGTATTGGGAAGGGGGACACAGAGGCCTTCGGCTACACCTTC. V is TRBV19 and J is TRBJ1-2, with a weak D call TRBD1 (6 bases). The V end was cut by 7 bases, the J end by 8 bases, with 26 bases between. Germline CDR1 LNHDA, CDR2 SQIVND (reference sequence). The CDR3 loop spans 16 amino acids.

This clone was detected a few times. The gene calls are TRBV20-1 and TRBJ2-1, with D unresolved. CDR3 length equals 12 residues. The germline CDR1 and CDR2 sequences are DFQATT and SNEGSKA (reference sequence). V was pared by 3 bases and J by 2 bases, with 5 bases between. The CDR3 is CSASPTYNEQFF. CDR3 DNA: TGCAGTGCTAGTCCCACCTACAATGAGCAGTTCTTC.

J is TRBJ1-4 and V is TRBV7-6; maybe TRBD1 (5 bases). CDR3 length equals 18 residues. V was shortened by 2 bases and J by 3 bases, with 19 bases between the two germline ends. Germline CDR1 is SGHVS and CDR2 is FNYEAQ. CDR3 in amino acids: CASSLLSWGGVANEKLFF. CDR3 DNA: TGTGCCAGCAGCTTACTTTCCTGGGGAGGGGTCGCTAATGAAAAACTGTTTTTT.

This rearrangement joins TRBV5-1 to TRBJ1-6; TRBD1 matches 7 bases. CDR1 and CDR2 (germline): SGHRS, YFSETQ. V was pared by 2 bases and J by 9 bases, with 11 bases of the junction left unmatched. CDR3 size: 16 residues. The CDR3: CASSLEAMAGGSPLHF. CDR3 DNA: TGCGCCAGCAGCTTAGAGGCTATGGCAGGGGGTTCACCCCTCCACTTT.

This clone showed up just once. The CDR3 sequence: CASSLILNSGYTF. The CDR3 DNA reads as TGCGCCAGCAGCCTCATTTTGAATAGTGGCTACACCTTC. The chain joins TRBV5-1 to TRBJ1-2; D gene unclear. In germline, CDR1 is SGHRS, CDR2 YFSETQ. Trimming cost V 4 bases and J 7 bases, with 14 bases left between them. The CDR3 covers 13 residues.